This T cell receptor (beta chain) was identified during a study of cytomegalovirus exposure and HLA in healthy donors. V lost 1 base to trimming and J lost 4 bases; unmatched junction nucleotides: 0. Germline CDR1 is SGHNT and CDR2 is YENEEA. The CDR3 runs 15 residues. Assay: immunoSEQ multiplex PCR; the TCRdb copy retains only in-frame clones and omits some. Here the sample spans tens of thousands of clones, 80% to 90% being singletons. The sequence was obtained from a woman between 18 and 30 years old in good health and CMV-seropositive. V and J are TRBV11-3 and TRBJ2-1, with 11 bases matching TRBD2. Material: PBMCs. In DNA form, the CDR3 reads TGTGCCAGCAGCTTAGGACTAGCGGGGTACAATGAGCAGTTCTTC. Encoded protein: CASSLGLAGYNEQFF. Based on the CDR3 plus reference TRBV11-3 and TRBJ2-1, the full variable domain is EAGVVQSPRYKIIEKKQPVAFWCNPISGHNTLYWYLQNLGQGPELLIRYENEEAVDDSQLPKDRFSAERLKGVDSTLKIQPAELGDSAVYLCASSLGLAGYNEQFFGPGTRLTVL.